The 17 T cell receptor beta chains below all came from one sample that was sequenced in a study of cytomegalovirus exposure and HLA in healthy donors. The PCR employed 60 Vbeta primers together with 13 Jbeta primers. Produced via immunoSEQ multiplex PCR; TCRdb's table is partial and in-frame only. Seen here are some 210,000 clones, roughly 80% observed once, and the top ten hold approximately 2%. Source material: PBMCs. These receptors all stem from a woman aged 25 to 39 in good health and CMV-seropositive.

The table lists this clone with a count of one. The CDR3 here is CASSLFTGKNIQYF. CDR3 in DNA: TGTGCCAGCAGTTTATTTACGGGCAAAAACATTCAGTACTTC. The chain has TRBV28 and TRBJ2-4; D remains unclear. Germline V gives CDR1 MDHEN, CDR2 SYDVKM. The CDR3 totals 14 residues. Trimming stripped 1 base from V and 3 bases from J, with 7 bases between.

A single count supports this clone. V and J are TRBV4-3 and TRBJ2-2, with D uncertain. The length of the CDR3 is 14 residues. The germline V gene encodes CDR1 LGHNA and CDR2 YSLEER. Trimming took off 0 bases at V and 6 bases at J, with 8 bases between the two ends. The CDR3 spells CASSQDTWPGELFF. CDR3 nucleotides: TGCGCCAGCAGCCAAGATACCTGGCCCGGGGAGCTGTTTTTT.

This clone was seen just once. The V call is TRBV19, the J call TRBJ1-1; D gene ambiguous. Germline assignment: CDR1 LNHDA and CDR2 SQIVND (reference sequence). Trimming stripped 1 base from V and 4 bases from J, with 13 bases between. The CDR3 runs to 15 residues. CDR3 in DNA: TGTGCCAGTAGTATAGTAGGCAGGCAGTTCACTGAAGCTTTCTTT. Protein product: CASSIVGRQFTEAFF.

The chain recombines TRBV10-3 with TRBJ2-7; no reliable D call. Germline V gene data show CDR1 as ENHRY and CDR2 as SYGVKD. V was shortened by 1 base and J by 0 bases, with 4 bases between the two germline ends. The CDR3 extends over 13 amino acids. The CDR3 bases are TGTGCCATCAGTGAGTTCAGCTCCTACGAGCAGTACTTC. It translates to CAISEFSSYEQYF.

The CDR3 here is CASSPDLGSNYGYTF. CDR3 nucleotide sequence: TGTGCCAGCAGCCCTGACCTTGGGAGTAACTATGGCTACACCTTC. The chain carries TRBV2 and TRBJ1-2; no definite D call. The germline V and J ends were trimmed by 6 bases and 1 base, with 15 bases remaining between them. CDR1 is SNHLY, CDR2 FYNNEI, per germline. The CDR3 is 15 amino acids.

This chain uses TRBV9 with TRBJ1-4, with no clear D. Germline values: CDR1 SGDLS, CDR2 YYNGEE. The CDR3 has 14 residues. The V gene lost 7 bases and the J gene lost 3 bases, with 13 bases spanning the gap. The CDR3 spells CASDNDGANEKLFF. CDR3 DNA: TGTGCCAGCGACAACGACGGCGCTAATGAAAAACTGTTTTTT.

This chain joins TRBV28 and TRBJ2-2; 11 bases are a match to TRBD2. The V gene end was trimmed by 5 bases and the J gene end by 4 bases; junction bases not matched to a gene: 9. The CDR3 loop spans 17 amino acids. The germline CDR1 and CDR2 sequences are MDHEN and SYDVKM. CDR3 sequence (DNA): TGTGCCAGCAGTCCCCATAACCTAGCGGGGGGCACCGGGGAGCTGTTTTTT. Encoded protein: CASSPHNLAGGTGELFF.

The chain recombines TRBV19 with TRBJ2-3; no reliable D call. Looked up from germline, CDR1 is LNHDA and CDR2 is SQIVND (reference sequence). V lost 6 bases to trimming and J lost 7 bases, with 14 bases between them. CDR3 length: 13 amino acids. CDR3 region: CASSQASPNTQYF. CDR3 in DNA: TGTGCCAGTAGCCAGGCCTCACCGAATACGCAGTATTTT.

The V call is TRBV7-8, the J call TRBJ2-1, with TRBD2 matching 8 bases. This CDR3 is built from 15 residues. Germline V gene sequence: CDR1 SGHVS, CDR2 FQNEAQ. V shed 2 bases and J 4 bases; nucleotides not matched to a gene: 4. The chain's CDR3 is CASSLNSGTYNEQFF. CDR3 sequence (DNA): TGTGCCAGCAGCTTAAATAGCGGGACGTACAATGAGCAGTTCTTC.

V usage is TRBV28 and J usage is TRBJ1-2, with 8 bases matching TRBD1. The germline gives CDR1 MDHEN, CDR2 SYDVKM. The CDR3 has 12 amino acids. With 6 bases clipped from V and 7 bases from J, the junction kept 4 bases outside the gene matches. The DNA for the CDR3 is TGTGCCAGCAGGACAGGGGCCGGTGGCTACACCTTC. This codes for CASRTGAGGYTF.

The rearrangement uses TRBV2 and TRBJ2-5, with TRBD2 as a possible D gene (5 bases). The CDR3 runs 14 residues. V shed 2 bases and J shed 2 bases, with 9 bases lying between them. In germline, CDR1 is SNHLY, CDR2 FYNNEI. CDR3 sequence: CASSENSEQETQYF. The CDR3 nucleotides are TGTGCCAGCAGTGAAAATAGCGAGCAAGAGACCCAGTACTTC. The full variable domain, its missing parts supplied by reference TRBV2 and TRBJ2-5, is EPEVTQTPSHQVTQMGQEVILRCVPISNHLYFYWYRQILGQKVEFLVSFYNNEISEKSEIFDDQFSVERPDGSNFTLKIRSTKLEDSAMYFCASSENSEQETQYFGPGTRLLVL.

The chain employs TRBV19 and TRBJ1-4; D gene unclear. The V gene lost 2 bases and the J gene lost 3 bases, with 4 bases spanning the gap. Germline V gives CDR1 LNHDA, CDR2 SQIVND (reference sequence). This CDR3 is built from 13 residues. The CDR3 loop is CASSISPNEKLFF. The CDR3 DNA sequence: TGTGCCAGTAGTATATCTCCTAATGAAAAACTGTTTTTT. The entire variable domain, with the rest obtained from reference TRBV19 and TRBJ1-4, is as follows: DGGITQSPKYLFRKEGQNVTLSCEQNLNHDAMYWYRQDPGQGLRLIYYSQIVNDFQKGDIAEGYSVSREKKESFPLTVTSAQKNPTAFYLCASSISPNEKLFFGSGTQLSVL.

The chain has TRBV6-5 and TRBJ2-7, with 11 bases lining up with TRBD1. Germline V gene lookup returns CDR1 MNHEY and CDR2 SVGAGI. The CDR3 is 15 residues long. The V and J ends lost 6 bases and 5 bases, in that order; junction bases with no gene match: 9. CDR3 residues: CASSFGQGAFDEQYF. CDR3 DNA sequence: TGTGCCAGCAGCTTCGGACAGGGGGCTTTCGACGAGCAGTACTTC.

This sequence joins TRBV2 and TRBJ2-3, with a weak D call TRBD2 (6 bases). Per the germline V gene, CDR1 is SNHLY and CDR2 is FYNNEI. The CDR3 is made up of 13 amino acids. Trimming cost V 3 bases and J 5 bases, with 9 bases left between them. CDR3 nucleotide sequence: TGTGCCAGCAGTGACCACGGGGGAGATACGCAGTATTTT. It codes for CASSDHGGDTQYF.

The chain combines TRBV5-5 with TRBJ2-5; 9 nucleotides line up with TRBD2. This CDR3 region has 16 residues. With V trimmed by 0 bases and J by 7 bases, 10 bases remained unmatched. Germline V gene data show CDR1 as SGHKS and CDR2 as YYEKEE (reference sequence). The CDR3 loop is CASSLEASGALGTQYF. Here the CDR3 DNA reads TGTGCCAGCAGCTTGGAGGCTAGCGGGGCCCTGGGGACCCAGTACTTC. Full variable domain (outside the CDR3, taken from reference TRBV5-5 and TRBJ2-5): DAGVTQSPTHLIKTRGQQVTLRCSPISGHKSVSWYQQVLGQGPQFIFQYYEKEERGRGNFPDRFSARQFPNYSSELNVNALLLGDSALYLCASSLEASGALGTQYFGPGTRLLVL.

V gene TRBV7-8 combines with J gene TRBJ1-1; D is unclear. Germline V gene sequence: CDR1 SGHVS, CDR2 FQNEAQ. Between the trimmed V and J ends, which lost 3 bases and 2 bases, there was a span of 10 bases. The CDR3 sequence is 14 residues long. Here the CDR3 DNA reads TGTGCCAGCAGCTTGGGCGTCCCAAACACTGAAGCTTTCTTT. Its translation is CASSLGVPNTEAFF.

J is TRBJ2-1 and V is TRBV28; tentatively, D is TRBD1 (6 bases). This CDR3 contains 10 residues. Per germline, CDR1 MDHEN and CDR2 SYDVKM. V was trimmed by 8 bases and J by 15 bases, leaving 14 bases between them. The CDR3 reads CASGYRAWFF. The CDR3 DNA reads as TGTGCCAGCGGTTACAGGGCCTGGTTCTTC.